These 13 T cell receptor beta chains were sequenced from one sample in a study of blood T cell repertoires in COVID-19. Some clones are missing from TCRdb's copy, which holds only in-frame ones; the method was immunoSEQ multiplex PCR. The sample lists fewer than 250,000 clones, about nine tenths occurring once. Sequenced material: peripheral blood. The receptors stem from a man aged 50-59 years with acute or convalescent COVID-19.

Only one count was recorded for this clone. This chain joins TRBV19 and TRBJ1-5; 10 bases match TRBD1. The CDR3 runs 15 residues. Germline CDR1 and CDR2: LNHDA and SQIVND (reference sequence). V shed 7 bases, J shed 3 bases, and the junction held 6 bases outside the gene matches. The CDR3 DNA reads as TGTGCCAGTACCCGGGACAGGGGCTTCAATCAGCCCCAGCATTTT. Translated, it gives CASTRDRGFNQPQHF.

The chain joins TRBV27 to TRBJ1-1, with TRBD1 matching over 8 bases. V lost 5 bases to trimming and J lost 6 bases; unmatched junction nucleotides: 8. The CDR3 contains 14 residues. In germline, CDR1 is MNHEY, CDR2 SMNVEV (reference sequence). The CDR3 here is CASSPRQGWSEAFF. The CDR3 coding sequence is TGTGCCAGCAGTCCAAGACAGGGGTGGTCTGAAGCTTTCTTT.

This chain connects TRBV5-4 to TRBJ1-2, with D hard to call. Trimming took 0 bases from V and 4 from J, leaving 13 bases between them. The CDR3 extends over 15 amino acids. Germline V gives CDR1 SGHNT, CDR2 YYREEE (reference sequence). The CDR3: CASSLVTILSYGYTF. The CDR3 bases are TGTGCCAGCAGCTTGGTCACAATTTTATCCTATGGCTACACCTTC.

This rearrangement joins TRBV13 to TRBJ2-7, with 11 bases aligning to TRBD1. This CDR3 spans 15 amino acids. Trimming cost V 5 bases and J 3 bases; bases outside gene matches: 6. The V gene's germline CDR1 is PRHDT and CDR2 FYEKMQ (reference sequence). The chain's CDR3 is CASSLTGTGGYEQYF. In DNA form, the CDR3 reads TGTGCCAGCAGCCTGACCGGGACAGGGGGCTACGAGCAGTACTTC.

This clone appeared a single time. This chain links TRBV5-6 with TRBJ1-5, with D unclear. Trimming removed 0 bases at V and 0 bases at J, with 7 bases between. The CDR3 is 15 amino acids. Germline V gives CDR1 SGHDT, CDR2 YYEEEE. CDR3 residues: CASSLGVYSNQPQHF. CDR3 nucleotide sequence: TGTGCCAGCAGCTTGGGAGTTTATAGCAATCAGCCCCAGCATTTT.

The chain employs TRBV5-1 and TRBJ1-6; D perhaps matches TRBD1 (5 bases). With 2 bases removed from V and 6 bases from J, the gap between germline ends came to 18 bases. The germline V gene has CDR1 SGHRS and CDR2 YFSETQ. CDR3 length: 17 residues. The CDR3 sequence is CASSLTFTGRSNSPLHF. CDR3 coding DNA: TGCGCCAGCAGCTTAACATTCACAGGCCGATCTAATTCACCCCTCCACTTT.

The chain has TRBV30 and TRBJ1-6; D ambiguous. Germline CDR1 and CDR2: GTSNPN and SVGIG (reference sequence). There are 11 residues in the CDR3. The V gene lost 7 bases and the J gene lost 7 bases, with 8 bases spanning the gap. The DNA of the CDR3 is TGTGCCTACGGAGGGAATTCACCCCTCCACTTT. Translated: CAYGGNSPLHF. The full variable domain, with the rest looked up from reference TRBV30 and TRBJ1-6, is SQTIHQWPATLVQPVGSPLSLECTVEGTSNPNLYWYRQAAGRGLQLLFYSVGIGQISSEVPQNLSASRPQDRQFILSSKKLLLSDSGFYLCAYGGNSPLHFGNGTRLTVT.

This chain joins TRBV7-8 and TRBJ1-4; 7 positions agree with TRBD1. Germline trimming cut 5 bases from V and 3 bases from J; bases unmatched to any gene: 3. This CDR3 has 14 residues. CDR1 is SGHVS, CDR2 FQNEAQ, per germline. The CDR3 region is CASSPTGPNEKLFF. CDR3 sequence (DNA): TGTGCCAGCAGCCCGACAGGGCCTAATGAAAAACTGTTTTTT.

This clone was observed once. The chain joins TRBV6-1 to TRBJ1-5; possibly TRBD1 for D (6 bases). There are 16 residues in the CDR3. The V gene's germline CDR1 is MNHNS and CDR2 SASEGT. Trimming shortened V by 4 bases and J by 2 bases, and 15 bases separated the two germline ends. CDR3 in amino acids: CASSGIQGLGNQPQHF. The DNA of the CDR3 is TGTGCCAGCAGTGGGATACAGGGCTTGGGCAATCAGCCCCAGCATTTT.

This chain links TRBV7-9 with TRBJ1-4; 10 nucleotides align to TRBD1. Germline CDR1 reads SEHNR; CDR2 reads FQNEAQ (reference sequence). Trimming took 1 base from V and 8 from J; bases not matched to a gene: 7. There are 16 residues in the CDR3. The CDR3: CASSLGRTGGNEKLFF. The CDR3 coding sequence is TGTGCCAGCAGCTTAGGCCGGACAGGGGGAAACGAAAAACTGTTTTTT. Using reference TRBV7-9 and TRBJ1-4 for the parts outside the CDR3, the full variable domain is DTGVSQNPRHKITKRGQNVTFRCDPISEHNRLYWYRQTLGQGPEFLTYFQNEAQLEKSRLLSDRFSAERPKGSFSTLEIQRTEQGDSAMYLCASSLGRTGGNEKLFFGSGTQLSVL.

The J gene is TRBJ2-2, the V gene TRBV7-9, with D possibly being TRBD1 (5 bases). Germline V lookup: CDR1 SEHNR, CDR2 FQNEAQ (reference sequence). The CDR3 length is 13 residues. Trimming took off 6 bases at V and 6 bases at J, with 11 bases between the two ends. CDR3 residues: CASSLLGAGELFF. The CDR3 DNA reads TGTGCCAGCAGTCTCCTAGGGGCCGGGGAGCTGTTTTTT.

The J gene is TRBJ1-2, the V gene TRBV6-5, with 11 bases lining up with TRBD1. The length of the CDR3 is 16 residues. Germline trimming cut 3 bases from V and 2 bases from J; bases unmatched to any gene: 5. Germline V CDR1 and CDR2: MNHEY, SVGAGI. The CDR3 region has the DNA TGTGCCAGCAGTTATATGAGGGACAGGGGGAACTATGGCTACACCTTC. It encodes CASSYMRDRGNYGYTF.

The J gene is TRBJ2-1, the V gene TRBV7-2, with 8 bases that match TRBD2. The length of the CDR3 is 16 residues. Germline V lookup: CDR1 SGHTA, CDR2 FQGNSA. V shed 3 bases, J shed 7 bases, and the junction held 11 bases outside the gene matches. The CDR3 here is CASSFMSGGRGNEQFF. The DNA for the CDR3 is TGTGCCAGCAGCTTTATGAGCGGGGGAAGAGGGAATGAGCAGTTCTTC.